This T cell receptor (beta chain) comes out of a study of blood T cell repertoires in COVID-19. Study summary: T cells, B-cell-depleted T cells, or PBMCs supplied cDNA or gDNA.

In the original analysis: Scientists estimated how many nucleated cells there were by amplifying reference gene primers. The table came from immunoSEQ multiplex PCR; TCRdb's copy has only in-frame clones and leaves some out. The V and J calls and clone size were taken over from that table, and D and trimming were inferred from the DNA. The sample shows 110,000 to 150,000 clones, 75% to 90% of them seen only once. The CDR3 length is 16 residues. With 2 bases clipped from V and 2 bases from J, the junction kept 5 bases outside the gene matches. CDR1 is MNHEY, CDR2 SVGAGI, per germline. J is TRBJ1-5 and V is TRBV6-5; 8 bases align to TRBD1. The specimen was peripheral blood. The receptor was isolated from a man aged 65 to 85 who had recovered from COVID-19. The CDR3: CASSYPQGAGNQPQHF. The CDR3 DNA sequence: TGTGCCAGCAGTTACCCCCAGGGGGCAGGCAATCAGCCCCAGCATTTT.